This record looks at one TCR beta chain sequence and its context. This clonotype was detected many times. The antigen this receptor binds is unknown. One base away there is no much larger clone; base qualities are not given. These data are taken from a study of human T cells and chemical hapten exposure (dated by TCRdb to about 2021). About the full investigation: For sensitization, 2% DPC in acetone was applied to a roughly 2 cm by roughly 2 cm area of upper inner arm skin. Blood was sampled from patients pre-sensitization (week 0) and at 2, 6 and about 24 weeks after DPC sensitization. Libraries were pooled for sequencing, and variation in per-sample TCR yields was attributed mainly to small differences in library volumes within the pool. The patient cohort, mostly female, included alopecia areata with under or over 50% scalp involvement, alopecia totalis and alopecia universalis. For TCR sequencing, blood came from 25 to 35 alopecia patients at anywhere from one to four time points (pre-sensitization, 2, 6 and 24 weeks). The study tracked peripheral blood TCR repertoire changes in vivo during primary and secondary sensitization to the hapten diphenylcyclopropenone (DPC) in alopecia patients. Patch testing was performed on the upper back with Finn chambers containing 0.01% DPC, and the patch tests were scored after 6 days according to International Contact Dermatitis Research Group standards. Throughout the study period of approximately 23 weeks, patients also received therapeutic DPC doses to the scalp every week. What the study reported, not specific to this receptor: Significantly more large CDR3 similarity clusters were formed by expanded TCRs than by pre-sensitization or healthy control sets, consistent with antigen-driven responses. A positive correlation was found between the number of PT1 expanded TCRs and patch test score, with significance reached at thresholds 8, 16 and 32 but not 4. Repeated subsampling changed both the strength of the expansion versus patch-test correlation and the threshold at which the correlation became significant. Because every patient had alopecia, a presumed autoimmune disease, the patients' immune response might differ from that of healthy individuals. DPC sensitization did not change the number of TCRs with a frequency above 1 in 1000, and there was no evidence of changes in global repertoire structure.

The time point label, as the study defines it: patch test 2, 6 weeks after DPC sensitization. According to the study, the label for this sample's treatment or condition signals: therapeutic diphenylcyclopropenone sensitization with weekly scalp DPC. Blood at each patch-test visit was drawn before the patch test was applied. Patients were considered eligible if aged 18 to 70, diagnosed with alopecia and deemed suitable for DPC therapy, and patients were excluded if pregnant. Unfractionated whole blood was collected in Tempus Blood RNA tubes, and total RNA was extracted from that blood. The CDR3, from cysteine to phenylalanine, totals 14 residues. This entry keeps only the CDR3 DNA: 42 bases, framed from base 1. Sequences SGHTA (CDR1) and FQGTGA (CDR2) are obtained from the germline V gene. V lost 5 bases and J lost 4 bases, and the count of bases not matched to a germline gene is 7. Receptor amplification or capture employed RACE. The sequencer was a NextSeq 500. During library preparation, unique molecular identifiers were attached to individual cDNA molecules so that TCRs could be counted in a quantitative, reproducible way. Each blood RNA sample was used to sequence both TCR alpha and TCR beta chains. Per the original workflow: Samples had a median of 95,638 TCRs, with a range from roughly 20,000 to 690,600. V, J and CDR3 annotation of the TCR reads was performed with the Decombinator software suite. To make PS versus PT1 abundance plots, every sample was subsampled to the same number of TCRs (28,000). TCRs were defined as expanded if absent before sensitization and observed at least eight times at the 2-week time point. In-frame beta chains were kept once TCRdb had trimmed the public reads at Q25 with fastp and called clones with MiXCR. Rows matching on CDR3 protein sequence are summarized as one entry with the most common DNA and genes. The V and J calls come from TCRdb's annotation, not from the publication. Across this sample there are 110,000 or so distinct CDR3 sequences, with about a tenth seen only once. 3% to 3.5% of the sample belongs to the ten largest clones.

In this chain, TRBV7-3 is recombined with TRBJ2-5; 7 nucleotides in the junction match TRBD2. Sequencing was performed on whole blood, taken in connection with sensitization to the hapten diphenylcyclopropenone (DPC). This TCR came from a woman between 40 and 50 years old with alopecia areata. Some clones in this sample may be carry-over from other donors' samples. The CDR3 reads CASSPGGVRETQYF. The DNA reads TGTGCCAGCAGCCCTGGGGGGGTCCGAGAGACCCAGTACTTC. The variable domain in full, with residues beyond the CDR3 obtained from the reference TRBV7-3 and TRBJ2-5 genes, is GAGVSQTPSNKVTEKGKYVELRCDPISGHTALYWYRQSLGQGPEFLIYFQGTGAADDSGLPNDRFFAVRPEGSVSTLKIQRTERGDSAVYLCASSPGGVRETQYFGPGTRLLVL.